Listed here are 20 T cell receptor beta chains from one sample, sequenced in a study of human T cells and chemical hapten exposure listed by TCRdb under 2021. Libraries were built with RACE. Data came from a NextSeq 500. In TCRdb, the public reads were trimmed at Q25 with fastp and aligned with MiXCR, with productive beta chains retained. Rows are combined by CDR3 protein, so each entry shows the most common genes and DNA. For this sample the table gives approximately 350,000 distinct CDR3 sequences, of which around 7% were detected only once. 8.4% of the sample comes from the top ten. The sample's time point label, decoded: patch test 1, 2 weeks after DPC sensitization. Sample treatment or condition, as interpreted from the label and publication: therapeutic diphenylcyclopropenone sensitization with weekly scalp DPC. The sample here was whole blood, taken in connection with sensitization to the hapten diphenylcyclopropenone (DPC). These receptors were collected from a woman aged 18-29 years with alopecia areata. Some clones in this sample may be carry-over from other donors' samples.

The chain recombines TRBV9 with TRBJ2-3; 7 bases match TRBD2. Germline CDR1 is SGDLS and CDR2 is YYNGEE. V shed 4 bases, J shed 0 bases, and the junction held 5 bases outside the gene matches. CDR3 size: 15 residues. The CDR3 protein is CASSPTRGSTDTQYF. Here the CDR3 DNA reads TGTGCCAGCAGCCCGACGCGGGGGAGCACAGATACGCAGTATTTT.

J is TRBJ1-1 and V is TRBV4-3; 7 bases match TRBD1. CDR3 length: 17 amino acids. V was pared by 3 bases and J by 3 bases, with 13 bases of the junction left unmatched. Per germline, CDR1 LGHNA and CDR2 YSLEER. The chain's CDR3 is CASSHHPIGGSDTEAFF. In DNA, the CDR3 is TGCGCCAGCAGCCACCACCCCATAGGGGGCTCAGACACTGAAGCTTTCTTT.

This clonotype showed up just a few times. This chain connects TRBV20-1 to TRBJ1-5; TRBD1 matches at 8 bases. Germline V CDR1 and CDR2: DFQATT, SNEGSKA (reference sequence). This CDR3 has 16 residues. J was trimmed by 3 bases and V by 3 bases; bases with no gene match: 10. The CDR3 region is CSARGPTGVPNQPQHF. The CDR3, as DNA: TGCAGTGCTAGGGGCCCGACAGGGGTTCCCAATCAGCCCCAGCATTTT.

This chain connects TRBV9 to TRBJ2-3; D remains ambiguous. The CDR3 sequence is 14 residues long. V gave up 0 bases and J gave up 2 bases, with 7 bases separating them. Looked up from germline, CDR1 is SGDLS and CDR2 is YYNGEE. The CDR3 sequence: CASSVGGLTDTQYF. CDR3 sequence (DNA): TGTGCCAGCAGCGTAGGGGGTCTCACAGATACGCAGTATTTT.

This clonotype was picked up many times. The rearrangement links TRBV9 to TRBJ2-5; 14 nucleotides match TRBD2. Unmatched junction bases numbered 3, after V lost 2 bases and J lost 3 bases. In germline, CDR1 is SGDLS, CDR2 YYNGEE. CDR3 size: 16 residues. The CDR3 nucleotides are TGTGCCAGCAGCGTTGGGACTAGCGGGGGCAAAGAGACCCAGTACTTC. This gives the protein CASSVGTSGGKETQYF.

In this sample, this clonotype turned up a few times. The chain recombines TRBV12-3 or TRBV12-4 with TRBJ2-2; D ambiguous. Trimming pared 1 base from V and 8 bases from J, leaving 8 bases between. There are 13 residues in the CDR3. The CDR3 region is CASSLVARGELFF. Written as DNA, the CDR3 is TGTGCCAGCAGTTTAGTGGCGCGGGGGGAGCTGTTTTTT.

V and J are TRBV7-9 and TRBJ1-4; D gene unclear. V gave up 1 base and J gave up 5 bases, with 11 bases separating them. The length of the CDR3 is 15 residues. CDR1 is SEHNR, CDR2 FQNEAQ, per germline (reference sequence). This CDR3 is CASSLGLDANEKLFF. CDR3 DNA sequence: TGTGCCAGCAGCTTAGGGCTGGACGCAAATGAAAAACTGTTTTTT.

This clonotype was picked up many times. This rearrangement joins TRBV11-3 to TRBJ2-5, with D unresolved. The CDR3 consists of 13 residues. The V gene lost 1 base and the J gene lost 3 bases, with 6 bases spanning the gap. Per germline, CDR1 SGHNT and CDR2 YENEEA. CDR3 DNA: TGTGCCAGCAGCTTAGGAATGAAAGAGACCCAGTACTTC. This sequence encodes CASSLGMKETQYF.

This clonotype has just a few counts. In nucleotides, the CDR3 is TGTGCCAGCCCGAACAGGGGACGCAATCAGCCCCAGCATTTT. This encodes CASPNRGRNQPQHF. V and J are TRBV21-1 and TRBJ1-5; the D call in the table, TRBD1, was not verified against the DNA. TRBV21-1 is an annotated pseudogene. This CDR3 contains 14 residues.

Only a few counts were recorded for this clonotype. This CDR3 is CASTGEVVYGYTF. CDR3 DNA: TGTGCCAGCACCGGGGAGGTTGTATATGGCTACACCTTC. This chain connects TRBV12-3 or TRBV12-4 to TRBJ1-2; D gene ambiguous. V was pared by 7 bases and J by 5 bases, with 14 bases between. CDR3 length equals 13 residues.

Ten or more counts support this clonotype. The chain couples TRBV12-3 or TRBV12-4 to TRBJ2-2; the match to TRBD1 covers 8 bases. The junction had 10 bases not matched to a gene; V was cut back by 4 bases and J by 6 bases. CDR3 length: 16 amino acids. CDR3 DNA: TGTGCCAGCAGTTCACCGGACAGGGAGGTATCCGGGGAGCTGTTTTTT. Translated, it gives CASSSPDREVSGELFF.

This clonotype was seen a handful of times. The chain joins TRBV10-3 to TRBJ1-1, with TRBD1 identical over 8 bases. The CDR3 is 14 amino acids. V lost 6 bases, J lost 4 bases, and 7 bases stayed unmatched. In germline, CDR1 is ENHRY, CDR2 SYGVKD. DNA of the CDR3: TGTGCCATCAGAGACCCGGGACAGGCCACTGAAGCTTTCTTT. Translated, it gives CAIRDPGQATEAFF.

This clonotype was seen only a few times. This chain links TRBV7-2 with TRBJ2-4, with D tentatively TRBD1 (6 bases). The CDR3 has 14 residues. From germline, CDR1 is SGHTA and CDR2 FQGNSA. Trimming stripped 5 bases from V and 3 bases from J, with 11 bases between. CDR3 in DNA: TGTGCCAGCAGCCCACGGACAGACAAAAACATTCAGTACTTC. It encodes CASSPRTDKNIQYF.

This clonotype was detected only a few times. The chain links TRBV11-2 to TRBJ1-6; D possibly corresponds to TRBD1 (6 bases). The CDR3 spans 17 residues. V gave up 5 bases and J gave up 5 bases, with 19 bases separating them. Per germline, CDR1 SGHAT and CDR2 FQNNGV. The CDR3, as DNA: TGTGCCAGCAGCCTACAAGCCAGGGGCCTGAATAATTCACCCCTCCACTTT. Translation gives CASSLQARGLNNSPLHF.

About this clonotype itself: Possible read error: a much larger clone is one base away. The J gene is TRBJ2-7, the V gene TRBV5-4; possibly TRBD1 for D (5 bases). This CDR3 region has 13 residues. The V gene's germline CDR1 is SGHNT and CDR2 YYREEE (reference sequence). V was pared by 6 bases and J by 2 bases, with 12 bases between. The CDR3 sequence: CASNSDTTYEQYF. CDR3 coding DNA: TGTGCCAGCAACTCGGACACGACCTACGAGCAGTACTTC.

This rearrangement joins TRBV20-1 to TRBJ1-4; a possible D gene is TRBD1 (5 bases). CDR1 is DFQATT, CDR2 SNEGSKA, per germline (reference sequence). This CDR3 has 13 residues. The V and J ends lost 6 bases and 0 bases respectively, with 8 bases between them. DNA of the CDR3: TGCAGTGCCTCGACAGCAACTAATGAAAAACTGTTTTTT. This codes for CSASTATNEKLFF.

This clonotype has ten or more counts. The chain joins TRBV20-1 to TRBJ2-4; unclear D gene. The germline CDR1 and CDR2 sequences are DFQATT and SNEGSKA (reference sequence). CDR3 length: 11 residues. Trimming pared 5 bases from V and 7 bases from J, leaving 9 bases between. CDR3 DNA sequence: TGCAGTGCTGCGCAGGCTAACATTCAGTACTTC. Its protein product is CSAAQANIQYF.

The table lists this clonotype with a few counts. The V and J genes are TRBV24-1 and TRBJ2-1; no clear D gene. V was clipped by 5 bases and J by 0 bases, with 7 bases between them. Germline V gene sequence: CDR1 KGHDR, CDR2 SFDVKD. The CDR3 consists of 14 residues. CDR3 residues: CATSGSTSYNEQFF. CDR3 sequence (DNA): TGTGCCACCAGTGGCAGCACCTCCTACAATGAGCAGTTCTTC.

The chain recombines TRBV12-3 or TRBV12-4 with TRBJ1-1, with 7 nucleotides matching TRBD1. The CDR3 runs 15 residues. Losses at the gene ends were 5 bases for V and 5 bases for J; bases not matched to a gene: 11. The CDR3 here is CASSARQGGRTEAFF. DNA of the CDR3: TGTGCCAGCAGTGCACGACAGGGTGGTAGGACTGAAGCTTTCTTT.

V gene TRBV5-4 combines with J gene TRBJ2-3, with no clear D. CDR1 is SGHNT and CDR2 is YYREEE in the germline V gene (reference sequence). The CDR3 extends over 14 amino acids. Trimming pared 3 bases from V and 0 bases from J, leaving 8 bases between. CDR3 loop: CASSSKVSTDTQYF. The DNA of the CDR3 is TGTGCCAGCAGCTCTAAAGTAAGCACAGATACGCAGTATTTT. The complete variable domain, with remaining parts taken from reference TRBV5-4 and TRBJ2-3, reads ETGVTQSPTHLIKTRGQQVTLRCSSQSGHNTVSWYQQALGQGPQFIFQYYREEENGRGNFPPRFSGLQFPNYSSELNVNALELDDSALYLCASSSKVSTDTQYFGPGTRLTVL.